Below, 24 T cell receptor beta chains from the same sample are listed, as sequenced in a study of T cells in placental villitis. General study findings and limits: Villitis of unknown etiology placentae had higher clonality than controls, median about 0.059 versus 0.0061.

This was the immunoSEQ v4 assay. The assay was immunoSEQ multiplex PCR, and TCRdb's table has in-frame clones only and misses some. The sample consists of approximately 1,500 clones, more than 70% of them appearing once. Their antigens remain unidentified. The specimen was placental tissue containing maternal and fetal cells. These receptors were taken from a human patient with villitis of unknown etiology; the placental T cells may come from both mother and fetus.

The V gene is TRBV30, the J gene TRBJ2-4; TRBD1 is a possible D gene (5 bases). V was trimmed by 4 bases and J by 0 bases, leaving 13 bases between them. CDR3 length equals 15 residues. The germline gives CDR1 GTSNPN, CDR2 SVGIG (reference sequence). Here the CDR3 DNA reads TGTGCCTGGATCCCCTTAGGGGAAGCCAAAAACATTCAGTACTTC. Translated, it gives CAWIPLGEAKNIQYF.

The chain combines TRBV2 with TRBJ2-7, with TRBD1 matching over 8 bases. The CDR3 is 14 amino acids. CDR1 and CDR2 from the germline V gene are SNHLY and FYNNEI. V was clipped by 7 bases and J by 2 bases; unmatched bases: 7. In DNA form, the CDR3 reads TGTGCCAGCATTACGGAGACAGGGGCCTACGAGCAGTACTTC. Protein product: CASITETGAYEQYF. Using reference TRBV2 and TRBJ2-7 for the parts outside the CDR3, the full variable domain is EPEVTQTPSHQVTQMGQEVILRCVPISNHLYFYWYRQILGQKVEFLVSFYNNEISEKSEIFDDQFSVERPDGSNFTLKIRSTKLEDSAMYFCASITETGAYEQYFGPGTRLTVT.

This clone showed up just a few times. Other DNA sequences within the sample encode an identical CDR3. The rearrangement joins TRBV4-2 to TRBJ2-7; 7 bases are a match to TRBD1. The junction had 11 bases not matched to a gene; V was cut back by 0 bases and J by 3 bases. The V gene's germline CDR1 is LGHNA and CDR2 YNFKEQ. The CDR3 length is 17 residues. The CDR3 DNA follows: TGTGCCAGCAGCCAAGAATTAGCGACAGGGTCCTTCTACGAGCAGTACTTC. Its protein is CASSQELATGSFYEQYF.

The CDR3 spells CASSFDRTYEQYV. The CDR3 bases are TGTGCCAGCAGTTTTGACAGGACCTACGAGCAGTACGTC. The chain couples TRBV6-2 or TRBV6-3 to TRBJ2-7, with D possibly being TRBD1 (6 bases). The CDR3 contains 13 residues. CDR1 is MNHEY and CDR2 is SVGEGT in the germline V gene. Trimming pared 4 bases from V and 2 bases from J, leaving 9 bases between.

This clone rates as hyperexpanded. This rearrangement joins TRBV14 to TRBJ1-1, with D unresolved. Germline V gene sequence: CDR1 SGHDN, CDR2 FVKESK. The CDR3 extends over 14 amino acids. Trimming took off 4 bases at V and 0 bases at J, with 9 bases between the two ends. CDR3 in amino acids: CASSPWELNTEAFF. The DNA for the CDR3 is TGTGCCAGCAGCCCGTGGGAGTTGAACACTGAAGCTTTCTTT. The complete variable domain, with remaining parts taken from reference TRBV14 and TRBJ1-1, reads EAGVTQFPSHSVIEKGQTVTLRCDPISGHDNLYWYRRVMGKEIKFLLHFVKESKQDESGMPNNRFLAERTGGTYSTLKVQPAELEDSGVYFCASSPWELNTEAFFGQGTRLTVV.

The V gene is TRBV27, the J gene TRBJ1-5; D is unclear. This CDR3 is 12 amino acids long. V lost 0 bases, J lost 5 bases, and 2 bases lay in between. The V gene's germline CDR1 is MNHEY and CDR2 SMNVEV (reference sequence). The CDR3 loop is CASSLSHQPQHF. For the CDR3, the DNA is TGTGCCAGCAGTTTATCGCATCAGCCCCAGCATTTT.

The chain recombines TRBV27 with TRBJ2-7; 8 bases are shared with TRBD2. V lost 4 bases to trimming and J lost 3 bases; unmatched junction nucleotides: 5. CDR3 length equals 14 residues. CDR1 MNHEY and CDR2 SMNVEV come from the germline V gene (reference sequence). The CDR3 DNA is TGTGCCAGCAGTTATGCGACTAGCGACTACGAGCAGTACTTC. Protein: CASSYATSDYEQYF.

The V gene is TRBV4-1, the J gene TRBJ2-5, with D perhaps TRBD1 or TRBD2 (5 bases each). CDR1 MGHRA and CDR2 YSYEKL come from the germline V gene. There are 17 residues in the CDR3. V lost 3 bases to trimming and J lost 2 bases, with 19 bases between them. The CDR3: CASSHRLRDPKQETQYF. DNA for the CDR3: TGCGCCAGCAGCCACCGACTCCGGGACCCTAAACAAGAGACCCAGTACTTC.

The chain uses TRBV6-4 and TRBJ2-3; no clear D. The CDR3 sequence is 13 residues long. Germline CDR1 is MRHNA and CDR2 is SNTAGT. Trimming pared 3 bases from V and 3 bases from J, leaving 7 bases between. CDR3 loop: CASSEDRTDTQYF. CDR3 bases: TGTGCCAGCAGTGAAGACCGGACAGATACGCAGTATTTT.

The chain recombines TRBV5-1 with TRBJ2-2; 7 nucleotides align to TRBD1. The CDR3 length is 15 residues. The germline CDR1 and CDR2 sequences are SGHRS and YFSETQ. The V and J ends lost 2 bases and 1 base, in that order; junction bases with no gene match: 2. The CDR3 region has the DNA TGCGCCAGCAGCTTCGACAGGGTGAACACCGGGGAGCTGTTTTTT. Its translation is CASSFDRVNTGELFF.

The rearrangement joins TRBV29-1 to TRBJ1-2; D gene unclear. Germline CDR1 is SQVTM and CDR2 is ANQGSEA. The germline V and J ends were trimmed by 3 bases and 2 bases, with 16 bases remaining between them. The length of the CDR3 is 15 residues. CDR3 protein: CSVDLEPHLNYGYTF. The CDR3 coding sequence is TGCAGCGTTGACTTGGAACCTCATCTGAACTATGGCTACACCTTC.

Worth noting for this clone: At one of its ends the junction is not consistent with the germline gene, which may arise from a read error. In the same sample, other DNA sequences code for this CDR3. The chain joins TRBV5-6 to TRBJ1-2, with D possibly TRBD1 on 6 matching bases. Germline V lookup: CDR1 SGHDT, CDR2 YYEEEE. The CDR3 has 14 amino acids. The CDR3 region is CASSLGWGHYGYTF. The CDR3 DNA reads TGTGCCAGTAGCTTGGGGTGGGGACACTATGGCTACACTTTC.

By share, this clone counts as large (0.1 to 1%). The genes are TRBV19 and TRBJ1-1; D call uncertain. Looked up from germline, CDR1 is LNHDA and CDR2 is SQIVND (reference sequence). V lost 5 bases and J lost 0, with 10 bases in between. The CDR3 has 14 amino acids. CDR3 amino acids: CASSLQPLNTEAFF. CDR3 DNA: TGTGCCAGTAGTCTGCAGCCCCTGAACACTGAAGCTTTCTTT.

The chain carries TRBV24-1 and TRBJ1-6; D remains ambiguous. Per germline, CDR1 KGHDR and CDR2 SFDVKD. The CDR3 totals 13 residues. Trimming removed 6 bases from V and 12 bases from J, with 14 bases in between. The CDR3 sequence is CATSSDVGEPLHF. CDR3 DNA sequence: TGTGCCACCAGTTCGGATGTTGGGGAACCCCTCCACTTT.

The rearrangement uses TRBV30 and TRBJ1-1; tentatively, D is TRBD1 (6 bases). CDR1 is GTSNPN and CDR2 is SVGIG in the germline V gene (reference sequence). The CDR3 consists of 12 residues. Trimming took 5 bases from V and 1 from J, leaving 8 bases between them. The CDR3 reads CAWAGENTEAFF. Here the CDR3 DNA reads TGTGCCTGGGCAGGGGAGAACACTGAAGCTTTCTTT.

The chain has TRBV14 and TRBJ2-5, with unresolved D. The V end lost 1 base, the J end lost 0 bases, and 6 bases lay between the germline ends. The CDR3 loop spans 14 amino acids. Germline V gene data show CDR1 as SGHDN and CDR2 as FVKESK. CDR3: CASSQVFNQETQYF. CDR3 DNA: TGTGCCAGCAGCCAAGTATTCAACCAAGAGACCCAGTACTTC.

The chain combines TRBV19 with TRBJ2-7, with a tentative D call TRBD1 (6 bases). The CDR3 loop spans 18 amino acids. With 2 bases removed from V and 2 bases from J, the gap between germline ends came to 22 bases. Germline V gene data show CDR1 as LNHDA and CDR2 as SQIVND (reference sequence). The CDR3: CASSISDRVITWPYEQYF. The CDR3 DNA sequence: TGTGCCAGTAGTATATCGGACAGAGTAATCACATGGCCCTACGAGCAGTACTTC.

This chain joins TRBV3-1 (or the pseudogene TRBV3-2) and TRBJ1-2, with D perhaps matching TRBD1 (5 bases). V was shortened by 3 bases and J by 4 bases, with 12 bases between the two germline ends. Germline CDR1 LGHDT, CDR2 YNNKEL (reference sequence). The CDR3 length is 14 residues. CDR3 nucleotides: TGTGCCAGCAGCCAGGCGGGACGTACCTATGGCTACACCTTC. Its protein is CASSQAGRTYGYTF.

This rearrangement joins TRBV27 to TRBJ1-2; 9 bases are a match to TRBD1. Trimming took 5 bases from V and 4 from J; bases not matched to a gene: 8. The length of the CDR3 is 15 residues. The germline V gene encodes CDR1 MNHEY and CDR2 SMNVEV (reference sequence). The CDR3, as DNA: TGTGCCAGCAGTAAACAGGGGGCGCGGGGCTATGGCTACACCTTC. Its protein is CASSKQGARGYGYTF.

The chain carries TRBV6-5 and TRBJ2-7, with 8 bases that match TRBD2. Germline V gene data show CDR1 as MNHEY and CDR2 as SVGAGI. CDR3 length: 15 residues. V was clipped by 8 bases and J by 3 bases; unmatched bases: 12. Here the CDR3 DNA reads TGTGCCAGCCGAGAGGGCCCAGCGGGGGTCTACGAGCAGTACTTC. It is translated as CASREGPAGVYEQYF.

J is TRBJ2-7 and V is TRBV27, with D uncertain. This CDR3 has 13 residues. CDR1 is MNHEY and CDR2 is SMNVEV in the germline V gene (reference sequence). V gave up 0 bases and J gave up 2 bases, with 5 bases separating them. The DNA of the CDR3 is TGTGCCAGCAGTTTATCGCCTCCCTACGAGCAGTACTTC. Its protein product is CASSLSPPYEQYF.

The V gene is TRBV13, the J gene TRBJ2-7, with 8 bases aligning to TRBD2. V dropped 8 bases and J dropped 9; count of bases not matched to a gene: 15. Germline assignment: CDR1 PRHDT and CDR2 FYEKMQ (reference sequence). The CDR3 sequence is 14 residues long. In DNA, the CDR3 is TGTGCCAGCGCCACTTACGGGACTAGTGATGTGCAGTACGTC. It yields the protein CASATYGTSDVQYV.

Concerning this clone itself: In the same sample, other DNA sequences code for this CDR3. V gene TRBV12-3 or TRBV12-4 combines with J gene TRBJ1-1; D is ambiguous. Trimming removed 1 base at V and 2 bases at J, with 5 bases between. CDR3 length: 13 amino acids. The CDR3 DNA reads as TGTGCCAGCAGTTTAGGGCCAAACACTGAAGCTTTCTTT. The encoded protein is CASSLGPNTEAFF.

This clone appeared once. This rearrangement joins TRBV2 to TRBJ2-2; no definite D call. V was trimmed by 7 bases and J by 9 bases, leaving 12 bases between them. In germline, CDR1 is SNHLY, CDR2 FYNNEI. The CDR3 runs to 12 residues. CDR3: CASTVETRELFF. The CDR3, as DNA: TGTGCCAGCACCGTGGAAACCAGGGAGCTGTTTTTT.